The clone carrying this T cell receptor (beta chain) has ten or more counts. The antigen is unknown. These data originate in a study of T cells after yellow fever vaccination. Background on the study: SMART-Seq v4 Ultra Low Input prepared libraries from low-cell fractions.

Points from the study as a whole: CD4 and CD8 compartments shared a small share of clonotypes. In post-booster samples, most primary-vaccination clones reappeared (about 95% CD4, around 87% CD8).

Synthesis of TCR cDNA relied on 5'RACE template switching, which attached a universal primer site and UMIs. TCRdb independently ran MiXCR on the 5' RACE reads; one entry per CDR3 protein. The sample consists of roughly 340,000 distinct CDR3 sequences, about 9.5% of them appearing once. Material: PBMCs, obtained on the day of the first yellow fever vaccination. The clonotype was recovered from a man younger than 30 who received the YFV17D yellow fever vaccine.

The CDR3 nucleotides are TGTGCCAGCAGCTTAGGGGTGCTTGCAACTAATGAAAAACTGTTTTTT. The encoded protein is CASSLGVLATNEKLFF. This chain connects TRBV11-2 to TRBJ1-4; D ambiguous. Germline-derived CDR1 and CDR2 are SGHAT and FQNNGV. This CDR3 is 16 amino acids long. V gave up 1 base and J gave up 0 bases, with 9 bases separating them. The full variable domain, rest sourced from reference TRBV11-2 and TRBJ1-4, is EAGVAQSPRYKIIEKRQSVAFWCNPISGHATLYWYQQILGQGPKLLIQFQNNGVVDDSQLPKDRFSAERLKGVDSTLKIQPAKLEDSAVYLCASSLGVLATNEKLFFGSGTQLSVL.